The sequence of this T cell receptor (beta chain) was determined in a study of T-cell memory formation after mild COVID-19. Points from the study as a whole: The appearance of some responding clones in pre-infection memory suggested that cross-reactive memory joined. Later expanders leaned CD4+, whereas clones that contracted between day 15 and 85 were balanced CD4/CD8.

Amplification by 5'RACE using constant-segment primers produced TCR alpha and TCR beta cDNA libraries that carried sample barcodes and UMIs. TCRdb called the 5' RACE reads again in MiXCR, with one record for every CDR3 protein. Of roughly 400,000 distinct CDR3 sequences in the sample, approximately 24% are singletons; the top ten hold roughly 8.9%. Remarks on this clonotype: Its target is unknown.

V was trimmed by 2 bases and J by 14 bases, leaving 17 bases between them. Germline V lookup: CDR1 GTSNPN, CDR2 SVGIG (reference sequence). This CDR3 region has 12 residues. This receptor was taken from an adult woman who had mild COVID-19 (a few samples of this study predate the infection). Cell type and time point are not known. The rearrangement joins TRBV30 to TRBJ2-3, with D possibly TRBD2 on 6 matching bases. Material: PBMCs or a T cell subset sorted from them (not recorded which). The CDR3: CAWSRMEGDWYF. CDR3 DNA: TGTGCCTGGAGTAGAATGGAGGGCGACTGGTATTTT.